The present TCR beta chain was sequenced within a study of CD8 T cells in Susac syndrome. With random hexamers, reverse transcription was performed on about 0.5 to 1 ug of RNA. TCRdb fed the immunoSEQ multiplex PCR reads into MiXCR, producing one record per CDR3 protein. The top ten hold less than 0.2% of the sample, which has around 170,000 distinct CDR3 sequences, 85% to 95% seen once. V lost 7 bases and J lost 0, with 10 bases in between. This CDR3 has 13 residues. Germline V lookup: CDR1 ENHRY, CDR2 SYGVKD. The V gene is TRBV10-3, the J gene TRBJ2-7, with D maybe TRBD2 (6 bases). The clonotype comes from a human donor with Susac syndrome. Sequenced material: CD8+ T cells from PBMCs. This CDR3 reads CAITGTDSYEQYF. CDR3 nucleotides: TGTGCCATCACCGGGACTGACTCCTACGAGCAGTACTTC.